This paragraph covers one T cell receptor beta chain sequence. Its cognate antigen is unknown. This record comes from a study of graft-versus-host responses after intestinal transplantation. On the study more broadly: Anti-thymocyte globulin was used for induction in all recipients, who then took tacrolimus and steroids for approximately 3 years.

Profiling relied on immunoSEQ multiplex PCR, and the TCRdb table lists in-frame clones only, not all of them. The table includes fewer than 100,000 clones, roughly 86% detected once. Study observations and caveats: Recipient marrow held GvH clones, some first seen in ileum or blood. Early after transplant, HvG declines were associated with peak levels of circulating GvH clones.

Per germline, CDR1 ENHRY and CDR2 SYGVKD. This CDR3 is 15 amino acids long. V dropped 0 bases and J dropped 5; count of bases not matched to a gene: 5. The chain combines TRBV10-3 with TRBJ2-5; 8 bases map to TRBD2. Sequenced material: PBMCs, taken 255 days after intestinal transplant. The TCR originated in a human patient who received an intestinal transplant, so some T cells may come from the graft donor. The CDR3 region has the DNA TGTGCCATCAGTGAGTCCGGGACTAGGGAGGAGACCCAGTACTTC. Its translation: CAISESGTREETQYF.